This T cell receptor beta chain was recovered during a study of blood T cell repertoires in COVID-19. Turning to the study itself: Samples of COVID-19 (acute and convalescent) were obtained from the United States, Italy and Spain. PBMCs, B-cell-depleted T cells, or T cells provided the cDNA or gDNA that made up the material.

V lost 4 bases and J lost 6; bases outside the gene matches: 8. Germline lookup yields CDR1 SNHLY and CDR2 FYNNEI. This CDR3 comprises 15 residues. Study processing details: Cell counts per sample came from amplifying reference gene primers. This table comes from immunoSEQ multiplex PCR, and its TCRdb copy is limited to in-frame clones, with some not included. V and J calls and clone size are given by that table; D and trimming were obtained from the DNA. This table has 310,000 or so clones, approximately 86% appearing once. Sample: peripheral blood. This sequence was found in a man aged 65 to 79 with acute or convalescent COVID-19. The chain carries TRBV2 and TRBJ1-5; 8 nucleotides line up with TRBD1. Here the CDR3 DNA reads TGTGCCAGCAGTGCGGGACAGGCCAGAGGTCAGCCCCAGCATTTT. Protein product: CASSAGQARGQPQHF. Variable domain in full (rest from reference TRBV2 and TRBJ1-5): EPEVTQTPSHQVTQMGQEVILRCVPISNHLYFYWYRQILGQKVEFLVSFYNNEISEKSEIFDDQFSVERPDGSNFTLKIRSTKLEDSAMYFCASSAGQARGQPQHFGDGTRLSIL.